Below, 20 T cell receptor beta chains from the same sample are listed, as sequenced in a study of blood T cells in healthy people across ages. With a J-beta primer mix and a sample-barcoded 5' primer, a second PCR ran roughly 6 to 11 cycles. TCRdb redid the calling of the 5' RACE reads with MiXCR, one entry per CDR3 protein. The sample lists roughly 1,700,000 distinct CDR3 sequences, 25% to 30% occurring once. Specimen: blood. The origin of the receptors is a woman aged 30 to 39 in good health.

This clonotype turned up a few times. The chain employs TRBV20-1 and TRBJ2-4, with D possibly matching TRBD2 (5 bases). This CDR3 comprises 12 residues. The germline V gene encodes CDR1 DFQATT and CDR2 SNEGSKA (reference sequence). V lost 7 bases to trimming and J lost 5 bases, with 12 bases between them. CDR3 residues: CSGEQAENIQYF. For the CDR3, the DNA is TGCAGTGGTGAGCAAGCGGAAAACATTCAGTACTTC.

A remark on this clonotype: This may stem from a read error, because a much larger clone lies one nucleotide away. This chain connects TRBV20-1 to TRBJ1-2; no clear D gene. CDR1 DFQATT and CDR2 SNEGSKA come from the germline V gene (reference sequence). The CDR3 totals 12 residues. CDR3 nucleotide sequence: TGCAGTACTAGAGAGCCGGGCTATGGCTACACCTTC. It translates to CSTREPGYGYTF.

Written as DNA, the CDR3 is TGTGCCAGCAGTTCGAACAGGGAGGGGAACACTGAAGCTTTCTTT. Its translation: CASSSNREGNTEAFF. V and J are TRBV6-5 and TRBJ1-1; D may be TRBD1 (6 bases). CDR1 and CDR2 from the germline V gene are MNHEY and SVGAGI. This CDR3 region has 15 residues. Trimming pared 4 bases from V and 1 base from J, leaving 13 bases between.

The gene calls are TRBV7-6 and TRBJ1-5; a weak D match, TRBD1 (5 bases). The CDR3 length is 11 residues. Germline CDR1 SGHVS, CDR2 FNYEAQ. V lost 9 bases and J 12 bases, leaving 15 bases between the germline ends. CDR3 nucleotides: TGTGCCAGGGTAAACAGGTTTAACCAGCATTTT. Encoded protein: CARVNRFNQHF.

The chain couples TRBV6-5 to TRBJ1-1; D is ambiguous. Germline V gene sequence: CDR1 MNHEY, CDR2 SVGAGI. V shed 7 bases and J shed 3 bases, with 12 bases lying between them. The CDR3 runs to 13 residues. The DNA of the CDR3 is TGTGCCAGCAAACGGGATTGGTACACTGAAGCTTTCTTT. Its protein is CASKRDWYTEAFF.

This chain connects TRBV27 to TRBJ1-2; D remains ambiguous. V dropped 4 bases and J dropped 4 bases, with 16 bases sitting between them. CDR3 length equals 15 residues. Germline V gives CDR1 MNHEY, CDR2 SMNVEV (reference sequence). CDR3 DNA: TGTGCCAGCAGTTATAACTCTCTCGACGGCTATGGCTACACCTTC. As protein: CASSYNSLDGYGYTF.

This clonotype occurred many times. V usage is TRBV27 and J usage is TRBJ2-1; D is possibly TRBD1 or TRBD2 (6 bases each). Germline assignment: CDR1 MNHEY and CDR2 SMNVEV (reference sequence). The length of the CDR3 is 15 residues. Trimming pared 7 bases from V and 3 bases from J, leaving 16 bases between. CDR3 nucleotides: TGTGCCAGCACCTCCCGGGGGACAATCTACAATGAGCAGTTCTTC. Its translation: CASTSRGTIYNEQFF.

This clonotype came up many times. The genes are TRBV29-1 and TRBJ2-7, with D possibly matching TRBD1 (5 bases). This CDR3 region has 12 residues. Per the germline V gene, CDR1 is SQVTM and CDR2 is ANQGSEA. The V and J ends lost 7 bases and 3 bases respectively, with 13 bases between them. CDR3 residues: CSAAGDSYEQYF. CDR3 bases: TGCAGCGCGGCAGGTGACAGCTACGAGCAGTACTTC.

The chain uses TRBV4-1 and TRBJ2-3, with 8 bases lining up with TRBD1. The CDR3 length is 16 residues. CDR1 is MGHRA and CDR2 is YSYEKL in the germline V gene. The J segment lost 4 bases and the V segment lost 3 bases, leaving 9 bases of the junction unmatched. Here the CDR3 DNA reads TGCGCCAGCAGCCACCCTGGACAGGGAAGCGCAGATACGCAGTATTTT. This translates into CASSHPGQGSADTQYF.

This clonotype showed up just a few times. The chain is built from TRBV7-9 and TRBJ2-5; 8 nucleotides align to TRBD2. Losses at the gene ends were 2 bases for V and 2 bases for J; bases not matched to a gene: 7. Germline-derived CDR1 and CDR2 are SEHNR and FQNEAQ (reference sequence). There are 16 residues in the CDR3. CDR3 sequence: CASSLLSGGRQETQYF. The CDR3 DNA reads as TGTGCCAGCAGCTTATTAAGCGGGGGCCGTCAAGAGACCCAGTACTTC.

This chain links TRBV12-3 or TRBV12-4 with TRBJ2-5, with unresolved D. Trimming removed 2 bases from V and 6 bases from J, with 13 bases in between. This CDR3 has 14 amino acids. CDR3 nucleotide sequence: TGTGCCAGCAGTTTAATCACCCTTGCCCAGACCCAGTACTTC. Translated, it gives CASSLITLAQTQYF.

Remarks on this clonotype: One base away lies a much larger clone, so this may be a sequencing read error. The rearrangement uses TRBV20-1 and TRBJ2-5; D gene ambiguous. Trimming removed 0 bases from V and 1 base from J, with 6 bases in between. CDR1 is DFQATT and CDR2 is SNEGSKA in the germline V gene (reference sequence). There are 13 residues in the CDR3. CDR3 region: CSARDVVQETQYF. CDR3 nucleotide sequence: TGCAGTGCTAGAGATGTAGTCCAAGAGACCCAGTACTTC.

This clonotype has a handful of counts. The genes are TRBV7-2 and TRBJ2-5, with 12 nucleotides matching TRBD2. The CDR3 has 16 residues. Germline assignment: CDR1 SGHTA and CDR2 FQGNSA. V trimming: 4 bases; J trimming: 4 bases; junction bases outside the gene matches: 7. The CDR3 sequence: CASSSPRTSGAETQYF. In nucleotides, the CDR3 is TGTGCCAGCAGCTCGCCGAGGACTAGCGGGGCAGAGACCCAGTACTTC. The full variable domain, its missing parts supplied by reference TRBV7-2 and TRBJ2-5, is GAGVSQSPSNKVTEKGKDVELRCDPISGHTALYWYRQSLGQGLEFLIYFQGNSAPDKSGLPSDRFSAERTGGSVSTLTIQRTQQEDSAVYLCASSSPRTSGAETQYFGPGTRLLVL.

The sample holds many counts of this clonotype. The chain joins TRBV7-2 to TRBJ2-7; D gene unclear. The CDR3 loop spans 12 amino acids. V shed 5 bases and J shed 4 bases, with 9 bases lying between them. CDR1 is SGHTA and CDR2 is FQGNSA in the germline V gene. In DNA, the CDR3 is TGTGCCAGCAGCCCCACGGATTACGAGCAGTACTTC. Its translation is CASSPTDYEQYF.

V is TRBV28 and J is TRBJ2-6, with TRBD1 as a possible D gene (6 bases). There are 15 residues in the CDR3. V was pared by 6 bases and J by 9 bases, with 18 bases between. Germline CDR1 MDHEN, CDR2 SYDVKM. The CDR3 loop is CASSPRPGQVNVLTF. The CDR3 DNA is TGTGCCAGCAGCCCCCGCCCGGGACAAGTCAACGTCCTGACTTTC.

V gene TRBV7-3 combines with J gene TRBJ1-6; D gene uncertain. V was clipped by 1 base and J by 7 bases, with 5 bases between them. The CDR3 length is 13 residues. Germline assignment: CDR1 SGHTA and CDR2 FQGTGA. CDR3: CASSLIQNSPLHF. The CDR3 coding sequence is TGTGCCAGCAGCTTAATCCAGAATTCACCCCTCCACTTT.

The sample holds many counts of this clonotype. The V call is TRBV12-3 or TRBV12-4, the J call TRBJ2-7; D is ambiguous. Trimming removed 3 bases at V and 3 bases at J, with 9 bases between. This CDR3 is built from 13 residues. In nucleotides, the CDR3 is TGTGCCAGCAGTTTGTCAACGAACTACGAGCAGTACTTC. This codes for CASSLSTNYEQYF.

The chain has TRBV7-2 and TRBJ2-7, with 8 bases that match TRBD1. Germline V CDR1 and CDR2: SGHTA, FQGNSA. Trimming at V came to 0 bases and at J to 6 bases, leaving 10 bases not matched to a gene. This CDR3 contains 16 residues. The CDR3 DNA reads TGTGCCAGCAGCTTAGCCCCGACAGGGGCTCGTTCCGAGCAGTACTTC. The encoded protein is CASSLAPTGARSEQYF.

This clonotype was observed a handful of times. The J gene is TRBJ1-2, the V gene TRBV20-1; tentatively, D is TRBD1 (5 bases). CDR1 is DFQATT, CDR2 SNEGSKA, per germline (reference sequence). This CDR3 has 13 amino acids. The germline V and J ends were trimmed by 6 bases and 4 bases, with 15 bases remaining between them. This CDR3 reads CSAGTSSPYGYTF. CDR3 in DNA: TGCAGTGCAGGGACGTCCTCTCCCTATGGCTACACCTTC.

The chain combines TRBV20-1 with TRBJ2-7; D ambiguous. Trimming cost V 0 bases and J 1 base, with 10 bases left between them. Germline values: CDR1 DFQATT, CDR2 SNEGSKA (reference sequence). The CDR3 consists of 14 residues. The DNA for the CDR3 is TGCAGTGCTAGAGATCCCTCTACGTCCTACGAGCAGTACTTC. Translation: CSARDPSTSYEQYF.